This is a list of T cell receptor delta chains from one sample in a study of gamma-delta T cells after stem cell transplantation. TCRdb re-called the RT-PCR reads via CATT. Of some 1,500 delta-chain clones in the sample, approximately 4% were seen once. Sequencing used gamma-delta T cells. The receptors originated from a human donor. It is not recorded whose cells these are; they may come from a transplant donor. Both conserved end residues are trimmed from each CDR3. Size is omitted from some rows. Given values are once, few, many or a class for expanded clones.

V: TRDV2; size: few; J: TRDJ3; CDR3: ACDVLGDFSWDTRQMF
V: TRDV2; size: medium-sized; J: TRDJ1; CDR3: ACDTLVTGGHYTDKLI
V: TRDV2; size: few; J: TRDJ1; CDR3: ACDTVNNGGTKFDKLI
V: TRDV2; size: large; J: TRDJ1; CDR3: ACDTLSHGPTSPDKLI
V: TRDV2; size: large; J: TRDJ1; CDR3: ACDTLTGGEVPTDKLI
V: TRDV2; size: large; J: TRDJ1; CDR3: ACDPLGDTADKLI
V: TRDV2; size: large; J: TRDJ1; CDR3: ACDTVGPMGHTDKLI
V: TRDV2; size: medium-sized; J: TRDJ2; CDR3: ACDPLTGGSTLTAQLF
V: TRDV2; size: large; J: TRDJ1; CDR3: ACDTVGGQGDTVSDKLI
V: TRDV2; size: large; J: TRDJ1; CDR3: ACDSLLGDLSTDKLI
V: TRDV2; size: few; J: TRDJ1; CDR3: ACDTVGVGGYALKPDKLI
V: TRDV2; size: -; J: TRDJ1; CDR3: ACDTLLGDREGDKLI
V: TRDV2; size: medium-sized; J: TRDJ1; CDR3: ACDGLGEGYTDKLI
V: TRDV2; size: few; J: TRDJ1; CDR3: ACDTLLGDRGSPYTDKLI
V: TRDV2; size: few; J: TRDJ1; CDR3: ACDTIGGSTGGYTDKLI
V: TRDV2; size: -; J: TRDJ1; CDR3: ACDTASGDTRLRDKLI
V: TRDV2; size: large; J: TRDJ1; CDR3: ACDSLLGDTADKLI
V: TRDV2; size: large; J: TRDJ1; CDR3: ACDTVTSRLDDKLI
V: TRDV2; size: few; J: TRDJ1; CDR3: ACDAVRTGGYIEADKLI
V: TRDV2; size: few; J: TRDJ1; CDR3: ACDTVQLSLLGDTDKLI
V: TRDV2; size: few; J: TRDJ1; CDR3: ACDTVTNLGDIYTDKLI
V: TRDV2; size: few; J: TRDJ1; CDR3: ACDPLGDTRGKLI
V: TRDV2; size: large; J: TRDJ1; CDR3: ACDRLGVLRGTDKLI
V: TRDV2; size: medium-sized; J: TRDJ3; CDR3: ACDTNWARSSWDTRQMF
V: TRDV2; size: medium-sized; J: TRDJ1; CDR3: ACDQLPILGDTDKLI
V: TRDV2; size: medium-sized; J: TRDJ3; CDR3: ACDQMRGTGGLSSWDTRQMF
V: TRDV2; size: medium-sized; J: TRDJ1; CDR3: ACDEIRVMDTDKLI
V: TRDV2; size: medium-sized; J: TRDJ1; CDR3: ACVVLAGGYTPSTDKLI
V: TRDV2; size: large; J: TRDJ1; CDR3: ACDTLQGGGTIYTDKLI
V: TRDV2; size: large; J: TRDJ1; CDR3: ACDPVLGDTPYTDKLI
V: TRDV2; size: large; J: TRDJ1; CDR3: ACDSLGGTDKLI
V: TRDV2; size: large; J: TRDJ1; CDR3: ACDTLETGGSEGNKLI
V: TRDV2; size: medium-sized; J: TRDJ1; CDR3: ACDTLRGTDKLI
V: TRDV2; size: large; J: TRDJ1; CDR3: ACDTASGDTRLRDKLI
V: TRDV2; size: medium-sized; J: TRDJ1; CDR3: ACDTVDWGSNTDKLI
V: TRDV2; size: few; J: TRDJ1; CDR3: ACDDLLLRNRPDKLI
V: TRDV2; size: few; J: TRDJ1; CDR3: ACDTLSTGGYSTDKLI
V: TRDV2; size: -; J: TRDJ1; CDR3: ACDTLGDRSIGTDKLI
V: TRDV2; size: medium-sized; J: TRDJ1; CDR3: ACDPLGDINDKLI
V: TRDV2; size: large; J: TRDJ1; CDR3: ACDSLGDTNKLI
V: TRDV2; size: large; J: TRDJ1; CDR3: ACDTVGSMETDKLI